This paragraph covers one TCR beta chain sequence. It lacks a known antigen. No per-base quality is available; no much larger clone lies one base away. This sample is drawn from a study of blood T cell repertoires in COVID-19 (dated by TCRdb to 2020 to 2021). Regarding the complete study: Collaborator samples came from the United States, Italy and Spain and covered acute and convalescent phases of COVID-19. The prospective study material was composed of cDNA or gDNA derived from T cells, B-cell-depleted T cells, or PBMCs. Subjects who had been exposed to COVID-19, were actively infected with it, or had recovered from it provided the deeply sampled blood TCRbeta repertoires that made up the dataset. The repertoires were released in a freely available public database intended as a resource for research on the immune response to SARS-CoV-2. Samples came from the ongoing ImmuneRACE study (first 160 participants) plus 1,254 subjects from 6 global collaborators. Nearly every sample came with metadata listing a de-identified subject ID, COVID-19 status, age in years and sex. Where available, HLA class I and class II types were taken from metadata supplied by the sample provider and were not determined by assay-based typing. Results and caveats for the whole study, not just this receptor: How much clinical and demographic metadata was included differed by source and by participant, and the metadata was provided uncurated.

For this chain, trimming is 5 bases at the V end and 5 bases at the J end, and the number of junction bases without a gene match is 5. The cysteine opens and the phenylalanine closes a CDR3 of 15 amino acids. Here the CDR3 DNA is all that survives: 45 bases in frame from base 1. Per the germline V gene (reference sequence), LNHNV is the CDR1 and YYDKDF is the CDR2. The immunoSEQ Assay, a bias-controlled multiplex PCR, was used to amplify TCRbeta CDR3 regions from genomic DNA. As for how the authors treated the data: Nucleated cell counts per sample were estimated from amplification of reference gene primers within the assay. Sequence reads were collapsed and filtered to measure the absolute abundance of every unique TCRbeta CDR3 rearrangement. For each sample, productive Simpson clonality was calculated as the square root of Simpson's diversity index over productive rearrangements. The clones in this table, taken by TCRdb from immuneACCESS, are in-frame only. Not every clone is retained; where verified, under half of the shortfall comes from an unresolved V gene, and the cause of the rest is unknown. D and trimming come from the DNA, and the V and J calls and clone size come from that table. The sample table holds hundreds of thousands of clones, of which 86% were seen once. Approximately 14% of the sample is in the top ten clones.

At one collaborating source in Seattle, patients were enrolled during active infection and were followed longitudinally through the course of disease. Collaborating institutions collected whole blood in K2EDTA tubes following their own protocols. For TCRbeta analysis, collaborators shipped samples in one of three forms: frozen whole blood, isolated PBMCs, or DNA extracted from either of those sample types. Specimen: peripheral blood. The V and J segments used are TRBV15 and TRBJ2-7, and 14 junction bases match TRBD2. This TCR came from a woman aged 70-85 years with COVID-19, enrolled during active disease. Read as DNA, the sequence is TGTGCCACCAGCTTACGACTAGCGGGGGGGAACGAGCAGTACTTC. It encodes CATSLRLAGGNEQYF.